The 5 T cell receptor beta chains below all came from one sample that was sequenced in a study of blood T cell repertoires in COVID-19. Here immunoSEQ multiplex PCR was the method, and the copy in TCRdb shows in-frame clones only, minus some. The sample includes around 250,000 clones, 75% to 90% of them seen just once. Sequencing used PBMCs or T cells enriched from blood (not recorded which). The source of these receptors is a woman aged 50 to 65 who had recovered from COVID-19.

The rearrangement links TRBV6-2 or TRBV6-3 to TRBJ2-1, with TRBD1 as a possible D gene (6 bases). Trimming removed 2 bases from V and 0 bases from J, with 11 bases in between. Germline values: CDR1 MNHEY, CDR2 SVGEGT. The CDR3 loop spans 16 amino acids. The CDR3 spells CASSYTSGVSYNEQFF. CDR3 DNA sequence: TGTGCCAGCAGTTACACCTCAGGGGTCTCCTACAATGAGCAGTTCTTC.

The CDR3 loop reads CASSLNTGGGLATSEQYF. CDR3 nucleotides: TGTGCCAGCAGCTTAAATACGGGAGGGGGACTAGCAACGAGTGAGCAGTACTTC. The chain recombines TRBV7-9 with TRBJ2-7, with 9 positions matching TRBD2. Trimming at V came to 2 bases and at J to 7 bases, leaving 18 bases not matched to a gene. This CDR3 spans 18 amino acids. From germline, CDR1 is SEHNR and CDR2 FQNEAQ (reference sequence).

The J gene is TRBJ2-7, the V gene TRBV29-1; D is ambiguous. V was shortened by 4 bases and J by 4 bases, with 8 bases between the two germline ends. CDR1 and CDR2 from the germline V gene are SQVTM and ANQGSEA. The CDR3 length is 11 residues. The CDR3 DNA reads as TGCAGCGTTGTGGCTGATTACGAGCAGTACTTC. Translation gives CSVVADYEQYF.

This chain joins TRBV2 and TRBJ1-1; D is perhaps TRBD1 (6 bases). This CDR3 comprises 16 residues. Germline lookup yields CDR1 SNHLY and CDR2 FYNNEI. V shed 5 bases and J shed 1 base, with 17 bases lying between them. The CDR3, as DNA: TGTGCCAGCAGTCCGGACAGACCAACAACGAACACTGAAGCTTTCTTT. Its protein is CASSPDRPTTNTEAFF.

The chain combines TRBV7-3 with TRBJ2-1; TRBD2 aligns across 8 bases. The CDR3 totals 13 residues. V lost 5 bases, J lost 7 bases, and 4 bases stayed unmatched. Germline lookup yields CDR1 SGHTA and CDR2 FQGTGA. The CDR3 here is CASSLGLGNEQFF. The CDR3 DNA reads TGTGCCAGCAGCCTGGGACTAGGGAATGAGCAGTTCTTC.